This TCR beta chain emerged from a study of CD8+CD57+ T cells in acquired aplastic anemia. Whole-study context: Isolated CD4+ and CD8+ cells, once sorted, yielded DNA averaging roughly 3 ug. Overall study findings and caveats: The study identified twenty-nine CD8+ CDR3 sequences shared by patients and controls.

Genomic DNA constituted the template upon which TCR beta VDJ and CDR3 profiling was performed. TCRdb re-analysed the reads in MiXCR, keeping a single row per CDR3 protein. The table has 200,000 or so distinct CDR3 sequences, 64% seen once; the top ten hold 46%. On this clonotype: Its antigen is as yet unknown. A much more abundant neighbour one base away suggests this may be a read error.

The CDR3 is 14 amino acids. Trimming stripped 4 bases from V and 5 bases from J, with 13 bases between. Germline loops: CDR1 SGDLS, CDR2 YYNGEE. The rearrangement uses TRBV9 and TRBJ2-1; perhaps TRBD2 as D (5 bases). Sample: sorted CD4+, CD8+, or CD8+CD57+ T cells (not recorded which) from PBMCs. The TCR sequence derives from a human donor with severe aplastic anemia or a healthy control (not recorded which). In nucleotides, the CDR3 is TGTGCCAGCAGCCCCCAGACTACTAACAATGAGCAGTTCTTC. It is translated as CASSPQTTNNEQFF.